This T cell receptor (beta chain) was obtained from a study of beta chain features in type 1 diabetes (dated by TCRdb to 2016 to 2019). The study in broad terms: Mean age, gender distribution, total cell number and subset yield were not different between patients and healthy donors. A total of approximately 110,000,000 sorted cells were examined across all samples, and a strong correlation was observed between cell number per subset and RNA yield. The study compared TCRB repertoires of sorted circulating CD4+ T cell subsets between recently diagnosed type 1 diabetes patients and matched healthy donors. Regulatory and stem cell-like memory subsets were obtained from only 8 patients and roughly eight healthy donors, while naive and central memory subsets were obtained from all 30 or so donors. Overall results and qualifications from the work: Sequencing cDNA rather than genomic DNA could over-represent highly expressing activated cells, although activation and CD3 levels did not differ between groups. PCR might favor shorter templates, but patient and control samples were amplified and corrected together, so any skew would affect both groups equally. Type 1 diabetes patients showed a moderate but significant shortening of TCRB CDR3 length in all four CD4+ subsets. Patients with type 1 diabetes made fewer insertions and deleted more nucleotides at VDJ recombination sites, implying thymic rearrangement abnormalities. HLA sub-analyses involved small numbers of individuals, so any influence of HLA type on TCRB rearrangement remained unresolved. Naive, central memory and regulatory TCRB repertoires appeared to be more alike among patients than among healthy donors.

From each donor, a single peripheral blood sample of approximately 120 mL on average was drawn into heparinised tubes. Naive, central memory, regulatory and stem cell-like memory CD4+ T cells were sorted on a BD FACSAria II using a panel including CD45RO, CCR7, CD25, CD127, CD95 and CD27. All sorted populations exceeded 95% purity. Right away, PBMCs were isolated by Lymphoprep density gradient centrifugation and were stained directly, with no culture step. So that batch effects would be minimized, each experiment stained and sorted samples in pairs, pairing one healthy donor with one patient. Regarding this clone: The antigen it binds to is not known. No much larger clone is present one base from it, and per-base qualities are unavailable.

The germline V gene (reference sequence) gives CDR1 as LNHDA and CDR2 as SQIVND. CDR3 length: 11 amino acids, cysteine to phenylalanine. Solely the CDR3 DNA is kept, with 33 bases framed from the first base. V gives up 4 bases and J gives up 8 bases, and the segment between their germline ends measures 5 bases. The entire amount of isolated RNA was reverse transcribed using the High Capacity cDNA Reverse Transcription Kit, so the sequenced TCRB transcripts were expressed ones. Deep immunoSEQ sequencing was applied to naive, central memory and regulatory T cell samples, giving an average of around 4 million total reads per sample. Sorted cells were lysed in RLT buffer and RNA was extracted with DNase-treated RNeasy Micro or Mini kits, depending on cell number. To prevent cross-contamination, each cell subset was processed individually, whereas patient and healthy donor samples were processed jointly. Using the immunoSEQ multiplex PCR, TCRB sequences were amplified from cDNA into 87-bp fragments spanning the CDR3 region. Amplicons were sequenced on the Illumina HiSeq platform. The paper's data handling went like this. Synthetic template baselines were used to correct PCR bias computationally, reads within Hamming distance 2 were collapsed, and singletons that could not be merged were discarded. Reads were aligned against IMGT so that V, D and J genes, CDR3 length and insertions or deletions at six rearrangement sites could be assigned. Within each subset, clonotype counts were normalized to the number of sorted cells before true diversity and Gini coefficients were calculated with the tcR R package. The overlap coefficient, calculated on TCRB nucleotide sequences, was used to measure repertoire sharing. As a proxy for the pre-selection repertoire, out-of-frame TCRB sequences from naive cells were analyzed. In its TCRdb copy, this immuneACCESS table keeps in-frame sequences only and misses some clones. Where compared with another copy, unresolved V genes explain less than half of these, and the others have no known cause. The D gene and trimming were derived from the DNA, and the V and J assignments and clone size from that table. The sample data list fewer than 250,000 clones, and roughly 13% of these were observed just once. The ten top clones hold 0.025% to 0.03% of the sample.

The TCR originated in a woman aged 40 to 50 in good health. This chain joins TRBV19 to TRBJ1-4; the D gene lacks a confident call. The source material was naive CD4+ T cells from blood. The cell subset or site label, as the study defines it: true naive CD4+ T cells. The CDR3: CASSKREKLFF. In nucleotide form, the sequence is TGTGCCAGTAGTAAGCGAGAAAAACTGTTTTTT.